These T cell receptor beta chains were read from a single sample in a study of blood T cell repertoires in COVID-19. Produced via immunoSEQ multiplex PCR; TCRdb's table is partial and in-frame only. The sample shows under 200,000 clones, 65% to 85% of them seen only once. Sequenced sample: peripheral blood. Receptors originate from an older man with active or convalescent COVID-19. Each CDR3 is given with its conserved first and last residue. Fields, in order: D gene, clone size, V gene, J gene, CDR3 DNA, CDR3 protein. The D gene is left open where the match is weak. Rows may omit the clone size; those that give it use once, few, many or a size class.

TRBD1	NA	TRBV6-5	TRBJ1-1	TGTGCCAGCAGTTACAGACAGGGCAACACTGAAGCTTTCTTT	CASSYRQGNTEAFF
NA	few	TRBV3-1/TRBV3-2	TRBJ2-7	TGTGCCAGCAGCCGCACAGGCAGCTCCTACGAGCAGTACTTC	CASSRTGSSYEQYF
NA	NA	TRBV5-1	TRBJ2-5	TGCGCCAGCAGCTTGGCCGGGGTAGAAGAGACCCAGTACTTC	CASSLAGVEETQYF
TRBD1	NA	TRBV3-1/TRBV3-2	TRBJ2-5	TGTGCCACCCCGGGACAGAGAAGGGAGACCCAGTACTTC	CATPGQRRETQYF
NA	few	TRBV4-3	TRBJ2-7	TGCGCCAGCAGCCAAGAGCGAGGCCTACTCTACGAGCAGTACTTC	CASSQERGLLYEQYF
TRBD2	once	TRBV15	TRBJ2-3	TGTGCCACCAGCAGAGACCGACTAGCGGGGAGAACAGATACGCAGTATTTT	CATSRDRLAGRTDTQYF
NA	NA	TRBV9	TRBJ2-3	TGTGCCAGCAGCGTAGCCTCCACAGATACGCAGTATTTT	CASSVASTDTQYF
TRBD2	many	TRBV18	TRBJ2-3	TGTGCCAGCTCCCTAGCGGGAGGGTCCACAGATACGCAGTATTTT	CASSLAGGSTDTQYF
TRBD2	NA	TRBV4-3	TRBJ2-1	TGCGCCAGCAGCCAAGAGGCCGGGAGGGGCATATCCTACAATGAGCAGTTCTTC	CASSQEAGRGISYNEQFF
TRBD2	NA	TRBV15	TRBJ2-7	TGTGCCACCAGCAGAGCCCCGGGGGGGTTCAACGAGCAGTACTTC	CATSRAPGGFNEQYF
NA	NA	TRBV7-3	TRBJ2-1	TGTGCCAGCAGCTTAACGCCTTTTCTCCGCGGAGCCAATGAGCAGTTCTTC	CASSLTPFLRGANEQFF
NA	once	TRBV5-1	TRBJ1-4	TGCGCCAGCAGCGCCGGGAACTCGGGGGAAGAAAAACTGTTTTTT	CASSAGNSGEEKLFF
NA	NA	TRBV4-3	TRBJ2-5	TGCGCCAGCAGCCAAAACTTCGGGGGCCAAGAGACCCAGTACTTC	CASSQNFGGQETQYF
NA	few	TRBV5-4	TRBJ1-1	TGTGCCACCGCTTCAGTCCCGAACACTGAAGCTTTCTTT	CATASVPNTEAFF
NA	NA	TRBV28	TRBJ1-5	TGTGCCAGCCTAGGGGGGGGGCCGGGGAATCAGCCCCAGCATTTT	CASLGGGPGNQPQHF
TRBD1	NA	TRBV29-1	TRBJ1-2	TGCAGCGTCGCAGGACAGGGGCGCGGGAGAGCCTATGGCTACACCTTC	CSVAGQGRGRAYGYTF
TRBD1	NA	TRBV7-2	TRBJ2-7	TGTGCCAGCAGACCCGGACAGGGCTTCGGCGAGCAGTACTTC	CASRPGQGFGEQYF
NA	NA	TRBV24-1	TRBJ1-2	TGTGCCACCTCTGGGTTAGTGGCAGGGGCAACGGCGAACTATGGCTACACCTTC	CATSGLVAGATANYGYTF
TRBD1	NA	TRBV7-3	TRBJ2-2	TGTGCCAGCAGCCCCGGGACAGGGTTCACCGGGGAGCTGTTTTTT	CASSPGTGFTGELFF
NA	NA	TRBV27	TRBJ2-6	TGTGCCAGCAGTTTGCGAGGGTCCGGGGCCAACGTCCTGACTTTC	CASSLRGSGANVLTF
TRBD1	NA	TRBV11-2	TRBJ2-1	TGTGCCAGCAGCTTAGTCCGACAGGGTGAGCAGTTCTTC	CASSLVRQGEQFF
TRBD1	NA	TRBV7-3	TRBJ1-1	TGTGCCAGCAGCTCGACAGGGAGGACTGAAGCTTTCTTT	CASSSTGRTEAFF
TRBD2	NA	TRBV7-2	TRBJ2-3	TGTGCCAGCAGCTTCCGACTAGCGGGGGCAGGAGATACGCAGTATTTT	CASSFRLAGAGDTQYF
NA	NA	TRBV12-3/TRBV12-4	TRBJ1-1	TGTGCCAGCCGCACGGGGAGGGGCACTGAAGCTTTCTTT	CASRTGRGTEAFF
NA	few	TRBV7-9	TRBJ2-3	TGTGCCAGCAGCTTAGGGCCCCACAGGATGGCAACAGATACGCAGTATTTT	CASSLGPHRMATDTQYF
TRBD1	NA	TRBV10-3	TRBJ1-6	TGTGCCATCAGTTCCGAGACAGGGGGCAGTTCACCCCTCCACTTT	CAISSETGGSSPLHF
NA	NA	TRBV4-1	TRBJ2-7	TGCGCCAGCAGCCAAGATCTACGGGTAAAGCAGTACTTC	CASSQDLRVKQYF
NA	NA	TRBV2	TRBJ2-5	TGTGCCAGCCACGTTGGTAGGGGGGAGACCCAGTACTTC	CASHVGRGETQYF
NA	few	TRBV7-9	TRBJ1-1	TGTGCCAGCAGCTTAGTACGGCTCCGGGACACAAACACTGAAGCTTTCTTT	CASSLVRLRDTNTEAFF
NA	NA	TRBV30	TRBJ2-3	TGTGCCTGGAGTGTAGCAGGGGCTCGGGGAGATACGCAGTATTTT	CAWSVAGARGDTQYF
TRBD1	few	TRBV7-6	TRBJ2-7	TGTGCCAGCAGCCTAAACAGGGGGCGTTCTTACGAGCAGTACTTC	CASSLNRGRSYEQYF
NA	once	TRBV7-2	TRBJ1-2	TGTGCCAGCAGCCCCACCTGGCGGTATGGCTACACCTTC	CASSPTWRYGYTF
NA	NA	TRBV11-2	TRBJ1-6	TGTGCCAGCAGCGAGAGCTCCTATAATTCACCCCTCCACTTT	CASSESSYNSPLHF
NA	NA	TRBV5-1	TRBJ1-2	TGCGCCAGCAGCTTGATGGGAGGCCGAACAGCTAACTATGGCTACACCTTC	CASSLMGGRTANYGYTF
NA	NA	TRBV6-2/TRBV6-3	TRBJ2-7	TGTGCCAGCAGTTACCCCCCAGGACTCCAGTACTTC	CASSYPPGLQYF
TRBD2	NA	TRBV5-3	TRBJ2-2	TGTGCCAGAAGCTTGGCCCCCAGCGGGAGGAACGACACCGGGGAGCTGTTTTTT	CARSLAPSGRNDTGELFF
NA	NA	TRBV7-3	TRBJ2-5	TGTGCCAGCAGCTTAACTCCGGGAGTGTTGGAGACCCAGTACTTC	CASSLTPGVLETQYF
NA	NA	TRBV5-6	TRBJ1-3	TGTGCCAGCAGCTTGTCCCCAAGGGGCTCTGGAAACACCATATATTTT	CASSLSPRGSGNTIYF
NA	NA	TRBV5-1	TRBJ1-4	TGCGCCAGCAGCTTAACGGGGATCCTTGGAGGGGAAAAACTGTTTTTT	CASSLTGILGGEKLFF
NA	NA	TRBV6-5	TRBJ2-7	TGTGCCAGCAGTTACTCACAGATTAGCTACGAGCAGTACTTC	CASSYSQISYEQYF
TRBD1	NA	TRBV4-2	TRBJ2-1	TGTGCCAGCAGCCAAATACGGGGACAGGGGGCGCGGAATGAGCAGTTCTTC	CASSQIRGQGARNEQFF
TRBD1	NA	TRBV7-9	TRBJ2-1	TGTGCCAGCAGTTCCGGGACAGGGATCAATGAGCAGTTCTTC	CASSSGTGINEQFF
NA	NA	TRBV18	TRBJ2-5	TGTGCCAGCTCACCACCCGGGGTCCAAGAGACCCAGTACTTC	CASSPPGVQETQYF
NA	NA	TRBV5-1	TRBJ2-7	TGCGCCAGCAGCTTCAGGGGATCCACCTACGAGCAGTACTTC	CASSFRGSTYEQYF
NA	NA	TRBV5-4	TRBJ2-1	TGTGCCAGCAGCTCTAACAATGAGCAGTTCTTC	CASSSNNEQFF
TRBD2	NA	TRBV27	TRBJ2-7	TGTGCCAGCAGTTCCTCCCGGGCTAGCGGACGTTACGAGCAGTACTTC	CASSSSRASGRYEQYF
NA	NA	TRBV29-1	TRBJ2-2	TGCAGCGTTGACCGTGGGCTCAGCGGGGAGCTGTTTTTT	CSVDRGLSGELFF
TRBD2	once	TRBV30	TRBJ2-1	TGTGCCTGGAGTAGTGGCGGGAGGCCCCTTTACAATGAGCAGTTCTTC	CAWSSGGRPLYNEQFF
TRBD1	NA	TRBV28	TRBJ2-2	TGTGCCAGCAGAGCAGGGGGCAACACCGGGGAGCTGTTTTTT	CASRAGGNTGELFF